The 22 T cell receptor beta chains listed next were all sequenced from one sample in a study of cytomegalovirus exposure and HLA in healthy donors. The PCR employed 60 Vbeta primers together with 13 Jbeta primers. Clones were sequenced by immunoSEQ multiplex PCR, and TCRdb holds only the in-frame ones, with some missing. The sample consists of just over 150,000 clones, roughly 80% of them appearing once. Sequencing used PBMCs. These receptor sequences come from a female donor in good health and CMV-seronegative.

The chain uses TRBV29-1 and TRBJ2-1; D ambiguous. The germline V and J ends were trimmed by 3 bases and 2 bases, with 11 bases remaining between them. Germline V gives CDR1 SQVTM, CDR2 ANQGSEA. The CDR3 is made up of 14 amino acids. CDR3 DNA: TGCAGCGTTGAGTACCACAGCACCTACAATGAGCAGTTCTTC. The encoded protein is CSVEYHSTYNEQFF.

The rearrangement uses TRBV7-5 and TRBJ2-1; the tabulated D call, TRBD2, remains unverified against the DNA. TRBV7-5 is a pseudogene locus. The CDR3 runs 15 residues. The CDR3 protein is CVRSPGRGIYNEQFF. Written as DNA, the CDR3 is TGTGTCAGAAGCCCAGGTCGGGGGATATACAATGAGCAGTTCTTC.

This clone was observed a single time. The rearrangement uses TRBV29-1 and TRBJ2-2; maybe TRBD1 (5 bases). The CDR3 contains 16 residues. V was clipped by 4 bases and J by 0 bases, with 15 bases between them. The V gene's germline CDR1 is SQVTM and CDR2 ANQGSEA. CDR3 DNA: TGCAGCGTTGCCGCGCAGGGATTGACGAACACCGGGGAGCTGTTTTTT. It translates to CSVAAQGLTNTGELFF.

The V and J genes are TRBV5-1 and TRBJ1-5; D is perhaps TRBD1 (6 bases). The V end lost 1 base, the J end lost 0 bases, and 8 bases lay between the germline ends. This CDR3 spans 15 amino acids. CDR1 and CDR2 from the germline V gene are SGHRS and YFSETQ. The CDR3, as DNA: TGCGCCAGCAGCTTGTTGGGGGCTAGCAATCAGCCCCAGCATTTT. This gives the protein CASSLLGASNQPQHF.

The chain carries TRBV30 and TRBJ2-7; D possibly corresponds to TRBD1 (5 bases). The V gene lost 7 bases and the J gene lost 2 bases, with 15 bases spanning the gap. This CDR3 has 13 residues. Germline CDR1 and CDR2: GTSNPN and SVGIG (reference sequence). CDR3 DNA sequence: TGTGCCTCCCTGACAGATCGGGCCTACGAGCAGTACTTC. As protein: CASLTDRAYEQYF.

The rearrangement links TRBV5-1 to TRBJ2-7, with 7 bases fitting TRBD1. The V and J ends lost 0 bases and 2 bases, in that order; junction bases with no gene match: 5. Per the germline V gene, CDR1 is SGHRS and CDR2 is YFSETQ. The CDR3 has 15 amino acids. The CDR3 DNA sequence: TGCGCCAGCAGCTTGGCCAGGGGGATAACCTACGAGCAGTACTTC. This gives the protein CASSLARGITYEQYF.

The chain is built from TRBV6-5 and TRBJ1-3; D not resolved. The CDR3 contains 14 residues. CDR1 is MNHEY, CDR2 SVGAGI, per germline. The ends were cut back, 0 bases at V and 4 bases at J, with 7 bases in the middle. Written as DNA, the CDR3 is TGTGCCAGCAGTTACTCGATTACAGGAAACACCATATATTTT. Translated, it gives CASSYSITGNTIYF.

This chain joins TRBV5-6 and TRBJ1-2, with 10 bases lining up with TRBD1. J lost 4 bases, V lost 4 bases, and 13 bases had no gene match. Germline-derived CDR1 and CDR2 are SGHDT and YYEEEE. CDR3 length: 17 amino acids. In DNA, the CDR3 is TGTGCCAGCAGCCCGCCGGCCGGGACAGGGGAGAGCTATGGCTACACCTTC. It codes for CASSPPAGTGESYGYTF. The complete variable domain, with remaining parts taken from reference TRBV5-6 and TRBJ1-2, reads DAGVTQSPTHLIKTRGQQVTLRCSPKSGHDTVSWYQQALGQGPQFIFQYYEEEERQRGNFPDRFSGHQFPNYSSELNVNALLLGDSALYLCASSPPAGTGESYGYTFGSGTRLTVV.

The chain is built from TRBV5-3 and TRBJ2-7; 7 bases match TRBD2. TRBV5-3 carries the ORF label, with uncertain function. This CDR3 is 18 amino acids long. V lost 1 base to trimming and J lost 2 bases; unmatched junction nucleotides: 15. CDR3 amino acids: CARSLRLADLHRAYEQYF. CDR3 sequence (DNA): TGTGCCAGAAGCTTGAGGCTAGCGGACTTACATAGGGCCTACGAGCAGTACTTC.

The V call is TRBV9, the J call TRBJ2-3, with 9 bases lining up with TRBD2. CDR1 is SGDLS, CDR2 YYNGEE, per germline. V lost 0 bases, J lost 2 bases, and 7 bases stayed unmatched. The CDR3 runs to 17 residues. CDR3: CASSVASGTGYTDTQYF. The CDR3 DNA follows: TGTGCCAGCAGCGTAGCTAGCGGGACCGGATACACAGATACGCAGTATTTT.

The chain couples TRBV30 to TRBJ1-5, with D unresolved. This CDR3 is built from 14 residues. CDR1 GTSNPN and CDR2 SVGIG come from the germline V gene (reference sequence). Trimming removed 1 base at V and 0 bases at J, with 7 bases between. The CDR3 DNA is TGTGCCTGGAGTGGGCACATTAGCAATCAGCCCCAGCATTTT. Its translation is CAWSGHISNQPQHF.

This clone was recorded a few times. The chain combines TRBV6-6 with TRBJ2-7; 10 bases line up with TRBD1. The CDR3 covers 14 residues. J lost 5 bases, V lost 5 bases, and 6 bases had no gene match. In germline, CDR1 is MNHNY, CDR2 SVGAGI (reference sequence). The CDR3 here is CASSHRDRGHEQYF. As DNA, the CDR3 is TGTGCCAGCAGTCACCGGGACAGGGGCCACGAGCAGTACTTC.

CDR3 sequence: CASSLGQGAGNQPQHF. The CDR3, as DNA: TGTGCCAGCAGCTTAGGTCAGGGGGCTGGCAATCAGCCCCAGCATTTT. The rearrangement links TRBV7-9 to TRBJ1-5; 8 bases are a match to TRBD1. CDR3 length equals 16 residues. V lost 1 base to trimming and J lost 2 bases; unmatched junction nucleotides: 4. The germline gives CDR1 SEHNR, CDR2 FQNEAQ (reference sequence). Full variable domain (remainder filled in from reference TRBV7-9 and TRBJ1-5): DTGVSQNPRHKITKRGQNVTFRCDPISEHNRLYWYRQTLGQGPEFLTYFQNEAQLEKSRLLSDRFSAERPKGSFSTLEIQRTEQGDSAMYLCASSLGQGAGNQPQHFGDGTRLSIL.

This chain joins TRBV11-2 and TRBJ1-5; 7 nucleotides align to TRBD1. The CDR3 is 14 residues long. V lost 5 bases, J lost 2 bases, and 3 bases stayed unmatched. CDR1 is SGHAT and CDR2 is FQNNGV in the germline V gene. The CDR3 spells CASSPDRGNQPQHF. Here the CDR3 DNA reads TGTGCCAGCAGCCCTGACAGGGGCAATCAGCCCCAGCATTTT. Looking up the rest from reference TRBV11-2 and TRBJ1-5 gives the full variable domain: EAGVAQSPRYKIIEKRQSVAFWCNPISGHATLYWYQQILGQGPKLLIQFQNNGVVDDSQLPKDRFSAERLKGVDSTLKIQPAKLEDSAVYLCASSPDRGNQPQHFGDGTRLSIL.

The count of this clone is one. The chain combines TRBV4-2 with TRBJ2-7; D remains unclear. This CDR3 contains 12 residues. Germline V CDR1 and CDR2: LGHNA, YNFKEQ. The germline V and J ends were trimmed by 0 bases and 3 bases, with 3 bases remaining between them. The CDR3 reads CASSQDRYEQYF. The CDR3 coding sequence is TGTGCCAGCAGCCAAGATCGCTACGAGCAGTACTTC.

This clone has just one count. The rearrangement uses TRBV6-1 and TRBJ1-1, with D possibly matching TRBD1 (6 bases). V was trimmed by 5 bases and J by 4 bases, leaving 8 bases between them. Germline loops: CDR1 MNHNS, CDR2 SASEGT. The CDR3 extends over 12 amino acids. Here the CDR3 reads CASSTGSTEAFF. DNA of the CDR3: TGTGCCAGCAGTACAGGGAGCACTGAAGCTTTCTTT.

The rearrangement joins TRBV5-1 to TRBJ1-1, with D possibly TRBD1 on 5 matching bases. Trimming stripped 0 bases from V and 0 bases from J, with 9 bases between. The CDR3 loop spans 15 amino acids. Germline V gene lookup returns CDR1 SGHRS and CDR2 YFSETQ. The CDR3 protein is CASSLGGAMNTEAFF. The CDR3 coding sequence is TGCGCCAGCAGCTTGGGCGGGGCCATGAACACTGAAGCTTTCTTT.

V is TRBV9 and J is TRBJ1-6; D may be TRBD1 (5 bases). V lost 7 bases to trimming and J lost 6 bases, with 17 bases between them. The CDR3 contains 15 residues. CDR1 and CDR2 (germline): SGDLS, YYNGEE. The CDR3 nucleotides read TGTGCCAGCTCCCCCGGGGGTTGGGGTAATTCACCCCTCCACTTT. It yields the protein CASSPGGWGNSPLHF.

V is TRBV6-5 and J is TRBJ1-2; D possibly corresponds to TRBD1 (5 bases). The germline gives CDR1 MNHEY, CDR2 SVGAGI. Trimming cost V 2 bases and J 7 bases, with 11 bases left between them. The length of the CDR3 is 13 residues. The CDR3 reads CASSYTAGGGYTF. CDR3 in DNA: TGTGCCAGCAGTTACACCGCCGGGGGTGGCTACACCTTC.

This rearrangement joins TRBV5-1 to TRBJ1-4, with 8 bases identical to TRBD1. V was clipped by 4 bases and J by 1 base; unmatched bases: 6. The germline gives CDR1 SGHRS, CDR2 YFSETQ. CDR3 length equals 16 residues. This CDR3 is CASSKTGGVTNEKLFF. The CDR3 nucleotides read TGCGCCAGCAGCAAAACAGGGGGGGTAACTAATGAAAAACTGTTTTTT.

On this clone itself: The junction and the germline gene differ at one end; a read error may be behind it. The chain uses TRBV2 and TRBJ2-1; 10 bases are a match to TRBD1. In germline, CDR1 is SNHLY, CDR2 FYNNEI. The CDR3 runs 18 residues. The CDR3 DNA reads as TGTGCCGGCAGACAGGGGGCAAGCGCCCTAAGCTCCTACAATGAGCAGTTCTTC. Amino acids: CAGRQGASALSSYNEQFF.

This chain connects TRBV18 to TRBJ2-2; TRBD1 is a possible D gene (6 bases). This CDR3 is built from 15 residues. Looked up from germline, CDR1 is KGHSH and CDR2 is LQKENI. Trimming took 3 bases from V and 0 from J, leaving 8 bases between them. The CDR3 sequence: CASSPGTPNTGELFF. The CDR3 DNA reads TGTGCCAGCTCACCCGGGACACCGAACACCGGGGAGCTGTTTTTT. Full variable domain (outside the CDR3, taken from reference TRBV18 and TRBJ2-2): NAGVMQNPRHLVRRRGQEARLRCSPMKGHSHVYWYRQLPEEGLKFMVYLQKENIIDESGMPKERFSAEFPKEGPSILRIQQVVRGDSAAYFCASSPGTPNTGELFFGEGSRLTVL.